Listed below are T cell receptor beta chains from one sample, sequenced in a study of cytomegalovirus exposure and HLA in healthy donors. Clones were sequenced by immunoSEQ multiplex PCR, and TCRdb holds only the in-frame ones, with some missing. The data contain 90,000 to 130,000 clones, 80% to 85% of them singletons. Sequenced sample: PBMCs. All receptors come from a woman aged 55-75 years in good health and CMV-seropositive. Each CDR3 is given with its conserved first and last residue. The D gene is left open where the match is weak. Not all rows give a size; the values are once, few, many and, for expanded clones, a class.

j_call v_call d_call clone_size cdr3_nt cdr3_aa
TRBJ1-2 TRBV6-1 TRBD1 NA TGTGCCAGCAGTGAAAACTGGACAGGGGGTGGCTACACCTTC CASSENWTGGGYTF
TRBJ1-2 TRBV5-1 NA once TGCGCCAGCAGCGACAAGGGGGGGTCTCTCTATGGCTACACCTTC CASSDKGGSLYGYTF
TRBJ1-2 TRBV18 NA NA TGTGCCAGCTCACCAAACAGGGATACTAACTATGGCTACACCTTC CASSPNRDTNYGYTF
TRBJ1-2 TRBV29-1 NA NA TGCAGCGTTAACTCAGGGGAAGGCTACACCTTC CSVNSGEGYTF
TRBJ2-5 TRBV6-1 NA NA TGTGCCAGCAGTACAGGGCTACACGGGGAGACCCAGTACTTC CASSTGLHGETQYF
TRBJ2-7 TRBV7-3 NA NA TGTGCCAGCAGCTTACAAGGAGGGCCTCACCCTTACGAGCAGTACTTC CASSLQGGPHPYEQYF
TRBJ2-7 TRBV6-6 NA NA TGTGCCAGCACCCCTTCGGCGGGATCCTACGAGCAGTACTTC CASTPSAGSYEQYF
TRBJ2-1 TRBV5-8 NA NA TGTGCCAGCAGCTCGACAGCGTTGTCCTACAATGAGCAGTTCTTC CASSSTALSYNEQFF
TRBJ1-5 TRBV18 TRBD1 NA TGTGCCAGCTCATTGACAGGGGGCAGCAATCAGCCCCAGCATTTT CASSLTGGSNQPQHF
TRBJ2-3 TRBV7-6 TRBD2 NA TGTGCCAGCAGCTTAGATCTAGCGGGAGGTGGTGATACGCAGTATTTT CASSLDLAGGGDTQYF
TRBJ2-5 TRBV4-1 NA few TGCGCCAGCAGCCAAAGGGGTAGTTCGCTTGAGACCCAGTACTTC CASSQRGSSLETQYF
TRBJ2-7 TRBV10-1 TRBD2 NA TGCGCCAGCAGGACCGGGACTAGCGGGACCTACGAGCAGTACTTC CASRTGTSGTYEQYF
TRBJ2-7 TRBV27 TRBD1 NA TGTGCCAGCAGCCAAACCCAGACAGGGATTTTCTCCTACGAGCAGTACTTC CASSQTQTGIFSYEQYF
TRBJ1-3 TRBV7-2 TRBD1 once TGTGCCAGCAGCTCTCAGGGGGTCCTAGGGACCAGCTCTGGAAACACCATATATTTT CASSSQGVLGTSSGNTIYF
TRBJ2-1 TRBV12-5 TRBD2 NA TGTGCTAGTGGTCCCCACCGTCTCCGACCGGGACTAGCGGGCCTTAGCTCCTACAATGAGCAGTTCTTC CASGPHRLRPGLAGLSSYNEQFF
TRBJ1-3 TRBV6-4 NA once TGTGCCAGCACCCGGGGGGACTCTGGAAACACCATATATTTT CASTRGDSGNTIYF
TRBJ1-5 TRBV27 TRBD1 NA TGTGCCAGCAGGGGACAGAGGTATCAGCCCCAGCATTTT CASRGQRYQPQHF
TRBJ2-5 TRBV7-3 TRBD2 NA TGTGCCAGCAGCTCCGTCGGCGTAGCGGGAGAGACCCAGTACTTC CASSSVGVAGETQYF
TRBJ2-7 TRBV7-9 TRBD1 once TGTGCCAGCAGCACGACAGGGGGCTTCCACGAGCAGTACTTC CASSTTGGFHEQYF
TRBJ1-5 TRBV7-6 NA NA TGTGCCAGCAGCTTAGCGTTGGACAGGCCCCAGCATTTT CASSLALDRPQHF
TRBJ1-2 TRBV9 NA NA TGTGCCAGCAGCGTAGCATTAGGACAAGATTATGGCTACACCTTC CASSVALGQDYGYTF
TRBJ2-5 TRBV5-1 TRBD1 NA TGCGCCAGCAGCAAACAGGGGACCGGGGTCGAGACCCAGTACTTC CASSKQGTGVETQYF
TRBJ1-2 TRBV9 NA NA TGTGCCAGCAGCGAGAAAGACAGTGCCTATGGCTACACCTTC CASSEKDSAYGYTF
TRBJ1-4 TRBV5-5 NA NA TGTGCCAGCAGCTTGGCCGTTGACAGCACGTATGAAAAACTGTTTTTT CASSLAVDSTYEKLFF